The clone carrying this T cell receptor (beta chain) was found many times. MiXCR, run by TCRdb on the 5' RACE reads, gives a single entry per CDR3 protein. The sample records just under 650,000 distinct CDR3 sequences, 7.1% being singletons. The sample comes from a study of identical twins. These data also formed part of another study, on yellow fever vaccine responses in identical twins.

The receptor comes from a woman aged 18-29 years in good health. Input material: PBMCs.

CDR3 sequence reads: CASSPVQRNTGELFF. The CDR3 bases are TGCGCCAGCAGCCCCGTCCAGAGAAACACCGGGGAGCTGTTTTTT. The rearrangement links TRBV5-1 to TRBJ2-2; D uncertain. The CDR3 has 15 residues. V shed 4 bases and J shed 2 bases, with 12 bases lying between them. Germline assignment: CDR1 SGHRS and CDR2 YFSETQ.